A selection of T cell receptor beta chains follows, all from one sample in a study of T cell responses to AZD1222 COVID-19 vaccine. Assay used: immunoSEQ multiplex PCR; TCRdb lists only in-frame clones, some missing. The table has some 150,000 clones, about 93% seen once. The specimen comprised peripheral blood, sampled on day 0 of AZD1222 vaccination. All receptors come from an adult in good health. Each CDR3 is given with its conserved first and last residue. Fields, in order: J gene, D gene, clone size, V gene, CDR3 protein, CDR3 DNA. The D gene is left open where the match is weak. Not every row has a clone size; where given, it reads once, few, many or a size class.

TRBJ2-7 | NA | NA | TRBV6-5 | CASSYSPTGSSYEQYF | TGTGCCAGCAGTTACTCACCTACAGGGAGCTCCTACGAGCAGTACTTC
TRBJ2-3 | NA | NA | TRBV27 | CASSFRDASTDTQYF | TGTGCCAGCAGTTTCCGGGACGCAAGCACAGATACGCAGTATTTT
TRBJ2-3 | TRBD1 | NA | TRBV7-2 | CASSSGTGGTDTQYF | TGTGCCAGCAGCTCAGGGACAGGGGGCACAGATACGCAGTATTTT
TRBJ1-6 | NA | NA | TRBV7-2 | CASSLGSRSPLHF | TGTGCCAGCAGCTTAGGAAGCAGGTCACCCCTCCACTTT
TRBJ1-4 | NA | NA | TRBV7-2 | CASSLIGGFREEKLFF | TGTGCCAGCAGCTTAATAGGGGGGTTCCGGGAGGAAAAACTGTTTTTT
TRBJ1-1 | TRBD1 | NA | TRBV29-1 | CSGRQGAQGTEAFF | TGCAGCGGTCGACAGGGGGCGCAAGGCACTGAAGCTTTCTTT
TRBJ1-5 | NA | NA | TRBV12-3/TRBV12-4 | CASTLGNQPQHF | TGTGCCAGCACTTTGGGTAATCAGCCCCAGCATTTT
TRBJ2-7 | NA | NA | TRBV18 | CASSPGDDSEQYF | TGTGCCAGCTCACCGGGGGACGACTCCGAGCAGTACTTC
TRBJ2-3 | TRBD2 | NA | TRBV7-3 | CASSLMASGSTDTQYF | TGTGCCAGCAGCTTAATGGCTAGCGGTAGCACAGATACGCAGTATTTT
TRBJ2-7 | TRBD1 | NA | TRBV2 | CASTLRTGSYEQYF | TGTGCCAGCACCCTTCGGACAGGGTCCTACGAGCAGTACTTC
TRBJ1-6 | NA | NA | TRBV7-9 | CASSPGTNSPLHF | TGTGCCAGCAGCCCAGGGACCAATTCACCCCTCCACTTT
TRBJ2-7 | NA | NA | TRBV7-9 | CASSLVRGPRDEQYF | TGTGCCAGCAGCTTAGTCCGGGGGCCCAGGGACGAGCAGTACTTC
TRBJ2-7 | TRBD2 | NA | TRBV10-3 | CAISGSGLAGTYEQYF | TGTGCCATCAGTGGGTCGGGACTAGCGGGGACCTACGAGCAGTACTTC
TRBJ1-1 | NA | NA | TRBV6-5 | CASSPSPRMNTEAFF | TGTGCCAGCAGTCCAAGCCCGAGAATGAACACTGAAGCTTTCTTT
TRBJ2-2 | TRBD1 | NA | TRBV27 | CASSFWDRYTGELFF | TGTGCCAGCAGTTTTTGGGACAGGTACACCGGGGAGCTGTTTTTT
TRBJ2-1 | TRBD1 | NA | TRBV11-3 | CASSLGQTGADEQFF | TGTGCCAGCAGCTTAGGCCAGACAGGGGCGGATGAGCAGTTCTTC
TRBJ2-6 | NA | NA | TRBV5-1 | CASSLAIGPNSGANVLTF | TGCGCCAGCAGCTTGGCCATAGGACCGAACTCTGGGGCCAACGTCCTGACTTTC
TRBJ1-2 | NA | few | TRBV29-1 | CSVGPLDSSYGYTF | TGCAGCGTCGGGCCGTTGGACAGTTCCTATGGCTACACCTTC
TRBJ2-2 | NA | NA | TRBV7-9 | CASSYYSRGPGGELFF | TGTGCCAGCAGCTATTACTCCAGGGGTCCAGGAGGGGAGCTGTTTTTT
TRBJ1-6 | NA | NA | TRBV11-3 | CASSFAGGYSPLHF | TGTGCCAGCAGCTTCGCGGGGGGTTATTCACCCCTCCACTTT
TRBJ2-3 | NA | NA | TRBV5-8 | CASSTALESLGSDTQYF | TGTGCCAGCAGCACCGCCCTAGAGTCCCTAGGTTCCGATACGCAGTATTTT
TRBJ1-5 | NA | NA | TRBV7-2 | CASSRGTLNQPQHF | TGTGCCAGCAGCAGAGGGACCCTAAATCAGCCCCAGCATTTT
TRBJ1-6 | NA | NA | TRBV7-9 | CASSPSLPSDSPLHF | TGTGCCAGCAGTCCCTCCCTCCCTTCGGATTCACCCCTCCACTTT
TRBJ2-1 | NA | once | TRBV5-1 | CASSFAAAYNEQFF | TGCGCCAGCAGCTTCGCGGCCGCATACAATGAGCAGTTCTTC
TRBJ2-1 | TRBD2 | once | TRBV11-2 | CASSLEGLARNEQFF | TGTGCCAGCAGCTTAGAGGGACTAGCTCGGAATGAGCAGTTCTTC
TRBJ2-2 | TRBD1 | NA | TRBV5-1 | CASSPGTANTGELFF | TGCGCCAGCAGCCCCGGGACAGCGAACACCGGGGAGCTGTTTTTT
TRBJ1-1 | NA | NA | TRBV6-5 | CASRMGQMNTEAFF | TGTGCCAGCAGAATGGGACAAATGAACACTGAAGCTTTCTTT
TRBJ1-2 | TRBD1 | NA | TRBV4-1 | CASSQAPQGAKGYTF | TGCGCCAGCAGCCAAGCTCCACAGGGGGCTAAAGGCTACACCTTC
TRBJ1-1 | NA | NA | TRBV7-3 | CASSLQGGTEAFF | TGTGCCAGCAGCTTACAGGGAGGCACTGAAGCTTTCTTT
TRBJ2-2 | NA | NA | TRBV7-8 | CASSGGPANTGELFF | TGTGCCAGCAGCGGTGGACCAGCGAACACCGGGGAGCTGTTTTTT
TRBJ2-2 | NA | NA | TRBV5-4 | CASSGEGGRNTGELFF | TGTGCCAGCAGCGGTGAGGGGGGACGGAACACCGGGGAGCTGTTTTTT